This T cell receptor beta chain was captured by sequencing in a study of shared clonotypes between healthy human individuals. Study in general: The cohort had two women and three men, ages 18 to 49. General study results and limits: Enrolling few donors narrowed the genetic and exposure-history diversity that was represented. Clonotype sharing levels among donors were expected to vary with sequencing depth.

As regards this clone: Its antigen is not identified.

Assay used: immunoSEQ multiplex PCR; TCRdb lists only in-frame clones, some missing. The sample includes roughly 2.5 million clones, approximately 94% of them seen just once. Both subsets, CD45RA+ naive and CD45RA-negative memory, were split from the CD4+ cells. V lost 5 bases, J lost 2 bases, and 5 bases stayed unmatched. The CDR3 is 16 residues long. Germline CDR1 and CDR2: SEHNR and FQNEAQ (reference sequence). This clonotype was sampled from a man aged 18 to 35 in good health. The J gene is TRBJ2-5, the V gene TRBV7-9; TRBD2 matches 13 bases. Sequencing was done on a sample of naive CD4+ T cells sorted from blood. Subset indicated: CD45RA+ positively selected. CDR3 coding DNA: TGTGCCAGCAGCAAAGGGACTAGCGGGGCTCAAGAGACCCAGTACTTC. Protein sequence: CASSKGTSGAQETQYF.